This TCR beta chain was obtained from a study of radiation and T cells in renal cell carcinoma. Points on this clone: Antigen specificity is unknown.

Some clones are missing from TCRdb's copy, which holds only in-frame ones; the method was immunoSEQ multiplex PCR. The repertoire consists of over 15,000 clones, with about 50% occurring once and the leading ten covering 10% to 15%. This sample's treatment: 15 Gy SBRT to primary tumor, nephrectomy 4 weeks later. Germline V lookup: CDR1 MNHNS, CDR2 SASEGT. CDR3 length: 16 amino acids. V was shortened by 4 bases and J by 0 bases, with 14 bases between the two germline ends. The study, taken as a whole, reports: In blood, top tumor clones expanded by 2 weeks, shrinking by 4.

Sequenced here: tumor tissue, sampled from a patient whose treatment included radiotherapy and nephrectomy. This TCR was sampled from a man between 50 and 59 years old with renal cell carcinoma. The chain combines TRBV6-1 with TRBJ2-3; D might be TRBD1 or TRBD2, each matching 5 bases. The CDR3 nucleotides read TGTGCCAGCAGTGTAGGGACCGACCCTAGCACAGATACGCAGTATTTT. Translation: CASSVGTDPSTDTQYF.